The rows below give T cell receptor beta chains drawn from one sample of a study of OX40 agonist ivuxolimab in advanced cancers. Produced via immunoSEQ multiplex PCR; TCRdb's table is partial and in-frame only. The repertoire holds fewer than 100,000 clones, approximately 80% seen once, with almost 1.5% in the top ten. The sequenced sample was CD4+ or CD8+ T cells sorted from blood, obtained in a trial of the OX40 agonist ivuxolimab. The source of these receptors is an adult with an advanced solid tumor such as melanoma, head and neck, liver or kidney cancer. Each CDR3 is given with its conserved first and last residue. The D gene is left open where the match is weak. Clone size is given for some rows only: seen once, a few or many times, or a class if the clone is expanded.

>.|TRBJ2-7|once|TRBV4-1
CASSHEGATRYEQYF
TGCGCCAGCAGCCATGAGGGAGCGACGCGGTACGAGCAGTACTTC
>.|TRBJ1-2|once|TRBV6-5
CASSSVNYGYTF
TGTGCCAGCAGTTCGGTTAACTATGGCTACACCTTC
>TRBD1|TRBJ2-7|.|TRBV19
CASSMGGTGTYEQYF
TGTGCCAGTAGTATGGGAGGGACAGGGACCTACGAGCAGTACTTC
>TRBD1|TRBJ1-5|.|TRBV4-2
CASSQEGRGGRGHQPQHF
TGTGCCAGCAGCCAAGAAGGTCGGGGGGGCAGGGGGCATCAGCCCCAGCATTTT
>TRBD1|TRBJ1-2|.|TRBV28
CASSLPWDSYYGYTF
TGTGCCAGCAGTTTACCCTGGGACAGTTACTATGGCTACACCTTC
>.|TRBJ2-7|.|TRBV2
CASSESGISEQYF
TGTGCCAGCAGTGAATCGGGTATTAGCGAGCAGTACTTC
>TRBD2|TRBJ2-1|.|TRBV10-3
CAISGGRLPNEQFF
TGTGCCATCAGTGGCGGGAGGTTGCCCAATGAGCAGTTCTTC
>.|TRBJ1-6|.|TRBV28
CASSPGDGSHSPLHF
TGTGCCAGCAGTCCTGGGGACGGCTCTCATTCACCCCTCCACTTT
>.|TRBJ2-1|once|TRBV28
CASLGRTYNEQFF
TGTGCCAGCCTAGGACGGACCTACAATGAGCAGTTCTTC
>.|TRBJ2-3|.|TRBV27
CASSLSLGGGPTDTQYF
TGTGCCAGCAGCTTATCCCTTGGGGGCGGGCCCACAGATACGCAGTATTTT
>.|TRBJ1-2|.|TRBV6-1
CASTPAGTDYGYTF
TGTGCCAGCACCCCGGCCGGAACAGACTATGGCTACACCTTC
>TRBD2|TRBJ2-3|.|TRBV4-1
CASSQESGRAGLVEDTQYF
TGCGCCAGCAGCCAAGAAAGCGGGCGGGCTGGACTAGTAGAAGATACGCAGTATTTT
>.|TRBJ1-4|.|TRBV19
CASSGTSATNEKLFF
TGTGCCAGTAGTGGGACATCCGCAACTAATGAAAAACTGTTTTTT
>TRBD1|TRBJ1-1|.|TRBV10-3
CAIRTLGQGATEAFF
TGTGCCATCAGAACATTGGGACAGGGGGCCACTGAAGCTTTCTTT
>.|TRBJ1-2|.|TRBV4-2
CASTSPGYGYTF
TGTGCCAGCACCTCACCGGGGTATGGCTACACCTTC
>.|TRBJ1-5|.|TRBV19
CASSNGNQPQHF
TGTGCCAGTAGTAATGGGAATCAGCCCCAGCATTTT
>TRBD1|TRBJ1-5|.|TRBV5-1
CASSLTGQENQPQHF
TGCGCCAGCAGCTTGACGGGACAGGAAAATCAGCCCCAGCATTTT
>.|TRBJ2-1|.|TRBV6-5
CASSYFLGGPYNEQFF
TGTGCCAGCAGTTACTTCCTAGGGGGGCCCTACAATGAGCAGTTCTTC
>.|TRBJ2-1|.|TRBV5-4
CASSLKRGYNEQFF
TGTGCCAGCAGCTTGAAACGGGGTTACAATGAGCAGTTCTTC
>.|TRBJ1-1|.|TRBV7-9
CASSLSLVGTEAFF
TGTGCCAGCAGCTTAAGCTTGGTGGGCACTGAAGCTTTCTTT
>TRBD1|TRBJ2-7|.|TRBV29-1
CSVRQGPYEQYF
TGCAGCGTGAGACAGGGGCCCTACGAGCAGTACTTC
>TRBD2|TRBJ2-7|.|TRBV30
CAWRTGTSGIGEQYF
TGTGCCTGGAGGACCGGGACTAGCGGGATCGGGGAGCAGTACTTC
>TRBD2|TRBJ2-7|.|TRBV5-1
CASSVLAGTYEQYF
TGCGCCAGCAGCGTTCTAGCGGGAACCTACGAGCAGTACTTC
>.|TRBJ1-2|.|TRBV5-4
CASRVAGNYGYTF
TGTGCCAGCAGAGTTGCAGGGAACTATGGCTACACCTTC
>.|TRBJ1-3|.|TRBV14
CASSQRPGDTAGNTIYF
TGTGCCAGCAGCCAAAGGCCGGGAGATACGGCTGGAAACACCATATATTTT
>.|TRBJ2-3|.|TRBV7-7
CASSLGVSTDTQYF
TGTGCCAGCAGCTTAGGTGTCAGCACAGATACGCAGTATTTT
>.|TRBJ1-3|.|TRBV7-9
CASSPPVRLNTIYF
TGTGCCAGCAGCCCCCCTGTCAGGTTGAACACCATATATTTT
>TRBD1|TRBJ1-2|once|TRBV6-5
CASSPGQGVVYGYTF
TGTGCCAGCAGTCCAGGACAGGGAGTGGTCTATGGCTACACCTTC
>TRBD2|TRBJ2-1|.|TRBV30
CAWKGGRTGEQFF
TGTGCCTGGAAGGGAGGGAGGACGGGGGAGCAGTTCTTC
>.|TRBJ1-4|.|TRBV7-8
CASSRRGRATNEKLFF
TGTGCCAGCAGCCGGAGGGGACGGGCAACTAATGAAAAACTGTTTTTT
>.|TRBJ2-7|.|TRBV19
CASSMEGYEQYF
TGTGCCAGTAGTATGGAGGGATACGAGCAGTACTTC
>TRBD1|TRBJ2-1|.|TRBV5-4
CASSRDRGSYNEQFF
TGTGCCAGCAGCCGGGACAGGGGGTCCTACAATGAGCAGTTCTTC
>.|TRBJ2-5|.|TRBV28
CASSYPLDITGETQYF
TGTGCCAGCAGTTACCCTCTGGACATTACTGGAGAGACCCAGTACTTC
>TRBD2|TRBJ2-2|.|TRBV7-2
CASSLGVSSGTGELFF
TGTGCCAGCAGCTTAGGGGTTTCTAGCGGCACCGGGGAGCTGTTTTTT
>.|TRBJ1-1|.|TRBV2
CASSEYWGSGAFF
TGTGCCAGCAGTGAATACTGGGGGAGTGGGGCTTTCTTT
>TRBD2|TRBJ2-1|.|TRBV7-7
CASSPGLAGQAWAEQFF
TGTGCCAGCAGCCCTGGACTAGCGGGTCAAGCCTGGGCAGAGCAGTTCTTC
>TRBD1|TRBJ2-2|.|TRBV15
CATSRVGTGKAGELFF
TGTGCCACCAGCAGAGTCGGGACAGGGAAGGCCGGGGAGCTGTTTTTT
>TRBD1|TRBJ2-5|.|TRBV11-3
CASSPGDREGETQYF
TGTGCCAGCAGCCCTGGGGACAGGGAGGGAGAGACCCAGTACTTC
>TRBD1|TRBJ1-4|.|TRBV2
CASSRQGFTNEKLFF
TGTGCCAGCAGTCGACAGGGTTTTACTAATGAAAAACTGTTTTTT
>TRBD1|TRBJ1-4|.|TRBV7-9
CASRSRTGRNEKLFF
TGTGCCAGCAGATCTCGGACAGGGCGTAATGAAAAACTGTTTTTT
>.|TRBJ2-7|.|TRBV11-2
CASNLVPREGAEQYF
TGTGCCAGCAACCTAGTCCCCCGGGAGGGGGCCGAGCAGTACTTC
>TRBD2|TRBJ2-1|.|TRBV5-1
CASSPGLATTNNEQFF
TGCGCCAGCAGTCCGGGACTAGCGACGACGAACAATGAGCAGTTCTTC
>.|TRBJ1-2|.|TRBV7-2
CASSSRTGGSSNYGYTF
TGTGCCAGCAGCTCCAGAACTGGGGGGAGTTCTAACTATGGCTACACCTTC
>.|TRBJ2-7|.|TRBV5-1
CASSLVPLGTAYEQYF
TGCGCCAGCAGCTTGGTTCCCCTCGGGACGGCCTACGAGCAGTACTTC
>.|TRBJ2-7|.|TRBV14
CASSQDLGTYGQYF
TGTGCCAGCAGCCAAGATTTAGGGACGTACGGGCAGTACTTC
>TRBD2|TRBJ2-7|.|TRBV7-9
CASSFFSLADEQYF
TGTGCCAGCAGCTTTTTCAGCCTAGCGGACGAGCAGTACTTC
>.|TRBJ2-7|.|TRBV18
CASSERGRAYEQYF
TGTGCCAGCTCAGAACGAGGGAGAGCCTACGAGCAGTACTTC
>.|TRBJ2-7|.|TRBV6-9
CAILFYEQYF
TGTGCCATCCTATTCTACGAGCAGTACTTC
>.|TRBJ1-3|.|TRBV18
CASSSMGQAGNTIYF
TGTGCCAGCTCATCGATGGGTCAGGCTGGAAACACCATATATTTT
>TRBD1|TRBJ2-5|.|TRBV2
CASKQTGVGRETQYF
TGTGCCAGCAAACAGACAGGGGTGGGTAGAGAGACCCAGTACTTC
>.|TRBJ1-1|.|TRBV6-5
CASSYSLGGTEAFF
TGTGCCAGCAGTTACTCCCTTGGCGGGACTGAAGCTTTCTTT
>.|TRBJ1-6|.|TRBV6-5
CASSYSRMGNSPLHF
TGTGCCAGCAGTTACTCAAGGATGGGCAATTCACCCCTCCACTTT
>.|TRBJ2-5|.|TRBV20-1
CSAQFQETQYF
TGCAGTGCCCAGTTCCAAGAGACCCAGTACTTC
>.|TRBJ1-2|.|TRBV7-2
CASSTPGGEVHTF
TGTGCCAGCAGCACCCCGGGGGGCGAGGTACACACCTTC
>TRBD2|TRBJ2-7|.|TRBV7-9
CASKRLAGEQYF
TGTGCCAGCAAGAGACTAGCGGGCGAGCAGTACTTC
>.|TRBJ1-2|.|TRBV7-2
CASTIMSSPYGYTF
TGTGCCAGCACCATAATGTCATCGCCCTATGGCTACACCTTC
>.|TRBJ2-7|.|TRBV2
CASTGDRGSKYF
TGTGCCAGCACGGGGGACCGGGGGTCAAAGTACTTC
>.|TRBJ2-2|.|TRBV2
CASSETRGNTGELFF
TGTGCCAGCAGTGAAACTCGGGGGAACACCGGGGAGCTGTTTTTT
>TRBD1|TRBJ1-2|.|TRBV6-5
CASRTGGRYGYTF
TGTGCCAGCCGGACAGGGGGCAGGTATGGCTACACCTTC
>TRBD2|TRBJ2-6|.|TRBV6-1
CASRPGGSGANVLTF
TGTGCCAGTCGGCCGGGGGGCTCTGGGGCCAACGTCCTGACTTTC